Only a few counts were recorded for the clone carrying this TCR beta chain. The target antigen is unknown. The source of the sample is a study of beta chain features in type 1 diabetes. Points from the study as a whole: PCR, the amplification step, might favor shorter templates, equally in patients and controls.

CDR1 and CDR2 (germline): LNHNV, YYDKDF (reference sequence). The V and J ends lost 7 bases and 1 base respectively, with 14 bases between them. The CDR3 length is 16 residues. The investigators reverse transcribed all of the isolated RNA, so they sequenced expressed TCRB transcripts. Sequencing was performed with immunoSEQ multiplex PCR; in TCRdb, only in-frame clones are kept and a portion is missing. The repertoire includes tens of thousands of clones, 45% to 50% of them detected once, and 0.6% to 0.85% sits in the top ten. J is TRBJ2-6 and V is TRBV15; D may be TRBD1 (6 bases). Sample: central memory CD4+ T cells from blood. The receptor's source is a woman aged 18-29 years in good health. DNA of the CDR3: TGTGCCACCAAAACAGGGTCCGATTCTGGGGCCAACGTCCTGACTTTC. The encoded protein is CATKTGSDSGANVLTF.